Listed below are T cell receptor beta chains from one sample, sequenced in a study of CD8 T cells in ankylosing spondylitis. One entry per CDR3 protein results from TCRdb running MiXCR on the 5' RACE reads. The data contain 800,000 to 900,000 distinct CDR3 sequences, about 10% of them seen just once; the ten biggest clones take up roughly 0.51%. Sequenced sample: blood, either unsorted or a sorted T cell fraction (not recorded which). The receptors shown here come from a male donor with ankylosing spondylitis. Both conserved end residues are part of each CDR3. The D gene is left open where the match is weak. Expanded clones are given a class, and other clones once, few, many or no size at all.

v_call	clone_size	d_call	j_call	cdr3_nt	cdr3_aa
TRBV20-1	NA	TRBD2	TRBJ2-1	TGCAGTGCTAGTCGGCTAGCGGGAGCCGGGCAGTTCTTC	CSASRLAGAGQFF
TRBV18	few	TRBD1	TRBJ2-7	TGTGCCAGCTCACCGGTAAGGGACAGGGGCTACGAGCAGTACTTC	CASSPVRDRGYEQYF
TRBV4-3	few	NA	TRBJ2-5	TGCGCCAGCAGCCAAGTTGAAGCAGAGACCCAGTACTTC	CASSQVEAETQYF
TRBV6-5	many	NA	TRBJ1-2	TGTGCCAGCAGTTACGGGGGTTTAAGGAGCTACACCTTC	CASSYGGLRSYTF
TRBV29-1	few	NA	TRBJ2-4	TGCAGCGTGGACCAGGGTTACATTCAGTACTTC	CSVDQGYIQYF
TRBV5-1	many	NA	TRBJ1-1	TGCGCCAGCAGATCGAGGGCCGGCGACACTGAAGCTTTCTTT	CASRSRAGDTEAFF
TRBV7-2	NA	NA	TRBJ2-3	TGTGCCAGCAGCTTAGCGGGGCGGTCAGATACGCAGTATTTT	CASSLAGRSDTQYF
TRBV28	few	NA	TRBJ2-5	TGTGCCAGCAGTTTGGCCCAGCACGGAGAGACCCAGTACTTC	CASSLAQHGETQYF
TRBV5-1	NA	NA	TRBJ2-4	TGCGCCAGCAGCCGGGGGGCAGGGGAAAACATTCAGTACTTC	CASSRGAGENIQYF
TRBV7-2	many	NA	TRBJ2-2	TGTGCCAGCAGCCTTAGGAGGGAGAACACCGGGGAGCTGTTTTTT	CASSLRRENTGELFF
TRBV18	NA	NA	TRBJ1-1	TGTGCCAGCTCAAGGACGAGGGACACTGAAGCTTTCTTT	CASSRTRDTEAFF
TRBV7-2	NA	NA	TRBJ2-5	TGTGCCAGCAGCGCCCATCCGGTAGGAGAGACCCAGTACTTC	CASSAHPVGETQYF
TRBV7-2	few	NA	TRBJ2-5	TGTGCCAGCAGCTCCACCCCGGGACCGCTTCTGTCCCAGTACTTC	CASSSTPGPLLSQYF
TRBV20-1	few	TRBD2	TRBJ2-1	TGCAGTGCTAGAAGCCTAGCGGGTTTTGAGCAGTTCTTC	CSARSLAGFEQFF
TRBV7-9	few	TRBD2	TRBJ2-1	TGTGCCAGCAGCTTAACTAGCGGGAGGGCCCGCAATGAGCAGTTCTTC	CASSLTSGRARNEQFF
TRBV7-9	few	NA	TRBJ1-4	TGTGCCAGCAGCTTAGGGCCAGACAAACTGTTTTTT	CASSLGPDKLFF
TRBV10-3	many	NA	TRBJ1-6	TGTGCCATCAGTGAGAAGGCAGGGACGGTTTATAATTCACCCCTCCACTTT	CAISEKAGTVYNSPLHF
TRBV4-3	few	NA	TRBJ1-2	TGCGCCAGCAGCCAATTAGGGGCCTTCGCAAGCTACACCTTC	CASSQLGAFASYTF
TRBV20-1	NA	TRBD2	TRBJ2-3	TGCAGTGCTAGGATAGCGGGGGCCACAGATACGCAGTATTTT	CSARIAGATDTQYF
TRBV4-2	few	NA	TRBJ2-3	TGTGCCAGCAGCCAGGGGCCGGGGGATACGCAGTATTTT	CASSQGPGDTQYF
TRBV7-2	many	NA	TRBJ2-3	TGTGCCAGCAGCATGGGACCTAGCACAGATACGCAGTATTTT	CASSMGPSTDTQYF
TRBV7-2	NA	TRBD2	TRBJ2-3	TGTGCCAGCAGCTTAGCGGCGACTAGCGGGAGCACAGATACGCAGTATTTT	CASSLAATSGSTDTQYF
TRBV7-9	NA	NA	TRBJ2-1	TGTGCCAGCAGCTTATCGCGAGGGGCCAATGAGCAGTTCTTC	CASSLSRGANEQFF
TRBV6-5	once	TRBD1	TRBJ1-6	TGTGCCAGCAGTTACAGGGCAGGGGGCTTCAATTCACCCCTCCACTTT	CASSYRAGGFNSPLHF
TRBV5-1	NA	NA	TRBJ2-3	TGCGCCAGCAGCTACAGCCTCCGGGGGACATATACGCAGTATTTT	CASSYSLRGTYTQYF
TRBV20-1	few	NA	TRBJ2-1	TGCAGTGCTAGAGATCCGGGGAGGGGGGATGAGCAGTTCTTC	CSARDPGRGDEQFF
TRBV10-3	many	TRBD2	TRBJ2-7	TGTGCCATCAGTGCGGGTCTAGCGGGAACCTACGAGCAGTACTTC	CAISAGLAGTYEQYF
TRBV12-3/TRBV12-4	few	NA	TRBJ2-2	TGTGCCAGCAGTTTATGGGACTTATACACCGGGGAGCTGTTTTTT	CASSLWDLYTGELFF
TRBV28	NA	NA	TRBJ1-5	TGTGCCAGCAGTTTTAGTGACAGCAGCAATCAGCCCCAGCATTTT	CASSFSDSSNQPQHF
TRBV6-2/TRBV6-3	few	NA	TRBJ2-5	TGTGCCAGCACCCAGAACCAAGAGACCCAGTACTTC	CASTQNQETQYF
TRBV29-1	many	NA	TRBJ1-5	TGCAGCGTTAAACAGGATTTCGATCAGCCCCAGCATTTT	CSVKQDFDQPQHF
TRBV6-5	NA	NA	TRBJ1-1	TGTGCCAGCAGTTACGAAGGGCGGGGGTTCACTGAAGCTTTCTTT	CASSYEGRGFTEAFF
TRBV4-2	few	NA	TRBJ1-1	TGTGCCAGCAGCCGCTCTTTGGGGCTCCGAACTGAAGCTTTCTTT	CASSRSLGLRTEAFF
TRBV5-1	many	NA	TRBJ1-6	TGCGCCAGCAGCGTTTTGACGGGCTATAATTCACCCCTCCACTTT	CASSVLTGYNSPLHF
TRBV4-2	few	TRBD1	TRBJ1-2	TGTGCCAGCAGCCAAGCCGGGACAGGGGTAGGCTACACCTTC	CASSQAGTGVGYTF
TRBV5-8	NA	TRBD2	TRBJ2-2	TGTGCCAGCAGCACGGGACTAGCAAACACCGGGGAGCTGTTTTTT	CASSTGLANTGELFF
TRBV7-2	NA	TRBD1	TRBJ1-2	TGTGCCAGCAGCGGGCAGGACAGGGGAGAGAATGGCTACACCTTC	CASSGQDRGENGYTF
TRBV29-1	NA	NA	TRBJ1-1	TGCAGCGTGGGTCCGCGAGACGGATTGAACACTGAAGCTTTCTTT	CSVGPRDGLNTEAFF
TRBV20-1	few	NA	TRBJ2-5	TGCAGTGCTAGAGTCTGGGGACAAAAGACCCAGTACTTC	CSARVWGQKTQYF
TRBV5-1	few	NA	TRBJ2-7	TGCGCCAGCAGCTTTCTCAACAGGGTCGGAGAGCAGTACTTC	CASSFLNRVGEQYF
TRBV12-3/TRBV12-4	few	NA	TRBJ1-1	TGTGCCAGCAGACCGGGGGGTCGACGGAACACTGAAGCTTTCTTT	CASRPGGRRNTEAFF
TRBV4-3	NA	NA	TRBJ2-5	TGCGCCAGCAGCCAAGATCACGCAGAGACCCAGTACTTC	CASSQDHAETQYF
TRBV20-1	NA	NA	TRBJ2-4	TGCAGTGCTCCCGGAAGGGAAGGGTACATTCAGTACTTC	CSAPGREGYIQYF
TRBV12-3/TRBV12-4	few	NA	TRBJ2-1	TGTGCCAGCAGTTCCCGACAGGACGCCAATGAGCAGTTCTTC	CASSSRQDANEQFF
TRBV7-8	few	NA	TRBJ2-7	TGTGCCAGCGGCCTGAGGCCTTACGAGCAGTACTTC	CASGLRPYEQYF
TRBV11-2	NA	NA	TRBJ2-5	TGTGCCAGCAGCGAACAAGGAGGGGGCGGTGAGACCCAGTACTTC	CASSEQGGGGETQYF
TRBV5-1	few	NA	TRBJ2-1	TGCGCCAGCAGCTTGGTTCAGGTTCATGAGCAGTTCTTC	CASSLVQVHEQFF
TRBV20-1	NA	NA	TRBJ2-1	TGCAGTGCTCCGCGTGGGAACTACAATGAGCAGTTCTTC	CSAPRGNYNEQFF
TRBV20-1	NA	TRBD2	TRBJ2-1	TGCAGTGCTAGAGATTCGGGCGGGAGGTTCAATGAGCAGTTCTTC	CSARDSGGRFNEQFF
TRBV6-2/TRBV6-3	NA	TRBD1	TRBJ1-1	TGTGCCAGCAGTCCAGGGACAGGGCTCACTTTCTTT	CASSPGTGLTFF
TRBV29-1	NA	NA	TRBJ1-2	TGCAGCGTTGGGATCTCTGGCTACACCTTC	CSVGISGYTF
TRBV2	NA	NA	TRBJ1-5	TGTGCCAGCACCCCCTCAAGGGTCGGGAGCAATCAGCCCCAGCATTTT	CASTPSRVGSNQPQHF
TRBV7-2	few	NA	TRBJ1-2	TGTGCCAGCAGCTTAGTACAGGGTATATTCTATGGCTACACCTTC	CASSLVQGIFYGYTF
TRBV7-2	NA	NA	TRBJ1-4	TGTGCCAGCAGCTCAGAGTATAATGAAAAACTGTTTTTT	CASSSEYNEKLFF
TRBV10-1	NA	NA	TRBJ2-2	TGCGCCAGCAACCCCTCCAGGAACACCGGGGAGCTGTTTTTT	CASNPSRNTGELFF
TRBV6-1	NA	TRBD2	TRBJ2-5	TGTGCCAGCAGCGATCCCTCCGGCGGGAGGGAGACCCAGTACTTC	CASSDPSGGRETQYF
TRBV5-1	few	NA	TRBJ2-5	TGCGCCAGCAGCTTGGTTCAACCGGAGACCCAGTACTTC	CASSLVQPETQYF
TRBV27	NA	NA	TRBJ2-7	TGTGCCAGCAGTCCCCAGTGGGGTGGGGAGCAGTACTTC	CASSPQWGGEQYF
TRBV21-1	NA	NA	TRBJ2-3	TGTGCCAGCAGTAAAGCCCCCACAGATACGCAGAATTTT	CASSKAPTDTQNF